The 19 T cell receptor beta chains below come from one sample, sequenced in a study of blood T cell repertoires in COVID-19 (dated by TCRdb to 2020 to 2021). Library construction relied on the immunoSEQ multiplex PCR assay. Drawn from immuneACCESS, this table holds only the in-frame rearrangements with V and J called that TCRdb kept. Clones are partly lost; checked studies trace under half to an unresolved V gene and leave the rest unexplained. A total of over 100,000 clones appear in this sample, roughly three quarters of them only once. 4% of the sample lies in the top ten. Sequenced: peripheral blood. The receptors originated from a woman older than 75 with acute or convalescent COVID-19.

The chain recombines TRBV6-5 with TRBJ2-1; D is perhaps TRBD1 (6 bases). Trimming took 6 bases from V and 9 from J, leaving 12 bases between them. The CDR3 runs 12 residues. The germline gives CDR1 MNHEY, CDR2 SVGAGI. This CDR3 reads CASRGDTVEQFF. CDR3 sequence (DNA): TGTGCCAGCAGGGGGGACACCGTTGAGCAGTTCTTC.

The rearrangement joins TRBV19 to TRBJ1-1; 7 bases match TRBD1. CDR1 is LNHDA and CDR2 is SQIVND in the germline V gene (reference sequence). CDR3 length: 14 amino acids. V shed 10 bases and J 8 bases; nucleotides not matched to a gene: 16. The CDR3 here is CATKGDSPTSEAFF. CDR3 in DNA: TGTGCCACCAAAGGGGACAGCCCCACCAGCGAAGCTTTCTTT.

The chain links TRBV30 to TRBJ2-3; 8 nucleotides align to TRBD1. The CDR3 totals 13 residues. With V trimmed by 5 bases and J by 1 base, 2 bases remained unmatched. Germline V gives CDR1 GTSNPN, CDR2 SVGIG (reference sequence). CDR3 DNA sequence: TGTGCCTGGGAGACAGGGGGCACAGATACGCAGTATTTT. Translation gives CAWETGGTDTQYF.

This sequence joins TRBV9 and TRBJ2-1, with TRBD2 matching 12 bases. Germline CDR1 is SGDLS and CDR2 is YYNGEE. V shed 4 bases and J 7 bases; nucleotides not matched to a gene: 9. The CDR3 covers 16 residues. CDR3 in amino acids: CASSTLAGGPSNEQFF. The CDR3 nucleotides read TGTGCCAGCAGCACCCTAGCGGGGGGGCCTTCGAATGAGCAGTTCTTC. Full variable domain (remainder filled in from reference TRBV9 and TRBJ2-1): DSGVTQTPKHLITATGQRVTLRCSPRSGDLSVYWYQQSLDQGLQFLIQYYNGEERAKGNILERFSAQQFPDLHSELNLSSLELGDSALYFCASSTLAGGPSNEQFFGPGTRLTVL.

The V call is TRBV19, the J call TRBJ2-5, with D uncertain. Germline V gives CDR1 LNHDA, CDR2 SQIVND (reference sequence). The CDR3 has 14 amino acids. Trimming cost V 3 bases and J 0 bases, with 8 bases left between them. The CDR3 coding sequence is TGTGCCAGTAGTATGAGACTCAACCAAGAGACCCAGTACTTC. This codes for CASSMRLNQETQYF. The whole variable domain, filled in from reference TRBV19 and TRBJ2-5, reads DGGITQSPKYLFRKEGQNVTLSCEQNLNHDAMYWYRQDPGQGLRLIYYSQIVNDFQKGDIAEGYSVSREKKESFPLTVTSAQKNPTAFYLCASSMRLNQETQYFGPGTRLLVL.

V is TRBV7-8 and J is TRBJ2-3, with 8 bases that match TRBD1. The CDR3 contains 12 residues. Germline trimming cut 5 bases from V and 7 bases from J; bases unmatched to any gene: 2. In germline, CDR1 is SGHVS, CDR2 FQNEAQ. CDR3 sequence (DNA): TGTGCCAGCAGCCGGGACAGGTATACGCAGTATTTT. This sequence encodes CASSRDRYTQYF. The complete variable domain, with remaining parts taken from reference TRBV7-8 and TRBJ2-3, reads GAGVSQSPRYKVAKRGQDVALRCDPISGHVSLFWYQQALGQGPEFLTYFQNEAQLDKSGLPSDRFFAERPEGSVSTLKIQRTQQEDSAVYLCASSRDRYTQYFGPGTRLTVL.

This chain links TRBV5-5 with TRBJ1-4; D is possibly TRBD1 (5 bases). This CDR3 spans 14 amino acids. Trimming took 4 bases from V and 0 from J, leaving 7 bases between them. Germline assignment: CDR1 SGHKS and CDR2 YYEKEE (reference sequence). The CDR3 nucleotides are TGTGCCAGCAGCCCAGGGACAACTAATGAAAAACTGTTTTTT. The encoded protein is CASSPGTTNEKLFF.

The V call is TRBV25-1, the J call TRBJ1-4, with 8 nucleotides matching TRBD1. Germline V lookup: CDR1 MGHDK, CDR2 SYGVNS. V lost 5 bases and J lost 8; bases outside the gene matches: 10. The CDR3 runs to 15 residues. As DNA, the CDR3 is TGTGCCAGCAGTCTGGGAGGGACAGGAGGCGAAAAACTGTTTTTT. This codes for CASSLGGTGGEKLFF.

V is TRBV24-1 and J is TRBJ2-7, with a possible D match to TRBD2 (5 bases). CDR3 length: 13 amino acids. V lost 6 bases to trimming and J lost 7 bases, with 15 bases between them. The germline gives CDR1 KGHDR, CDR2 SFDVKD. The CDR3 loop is CATSTTGLGEQYF. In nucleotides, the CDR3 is TGTGCCACCAGTACGACGGGATTAGGTGAGCAGTACTTC.

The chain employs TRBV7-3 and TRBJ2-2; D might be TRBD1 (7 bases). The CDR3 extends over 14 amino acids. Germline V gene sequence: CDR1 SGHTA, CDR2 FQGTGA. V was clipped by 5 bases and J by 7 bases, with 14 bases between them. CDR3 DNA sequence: TGTGCCAGCAGCCCTCAGGGGGGTATCGGGGAGCTGTTTTTT. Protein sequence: CASSPQGGIGELFF.

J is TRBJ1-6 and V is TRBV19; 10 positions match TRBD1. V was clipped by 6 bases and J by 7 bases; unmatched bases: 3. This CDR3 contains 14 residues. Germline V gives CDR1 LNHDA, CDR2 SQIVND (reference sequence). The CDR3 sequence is CASSPGQGNSPLHF. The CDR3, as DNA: TGTGCCAGTAGCCCGGGACAGGGGAATTCACCCCTCCACTTT.

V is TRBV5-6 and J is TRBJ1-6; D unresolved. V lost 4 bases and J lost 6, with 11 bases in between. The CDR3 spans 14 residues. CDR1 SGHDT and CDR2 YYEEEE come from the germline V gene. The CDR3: CASSPIAGNSPLHF. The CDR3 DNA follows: TGTGCCAGCAGCCCGATAGCGGGTAATTCACCCCTCCACTTT.

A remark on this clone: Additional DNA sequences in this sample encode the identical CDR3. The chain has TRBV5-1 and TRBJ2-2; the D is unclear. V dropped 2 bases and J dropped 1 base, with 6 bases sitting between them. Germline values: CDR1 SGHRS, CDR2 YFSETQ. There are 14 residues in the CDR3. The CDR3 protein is CASSLDWNTGELFF. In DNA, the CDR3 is TGCGCCAGCAGCTTAGACTGGAACACCGGGGAGCTGTTTTTT.

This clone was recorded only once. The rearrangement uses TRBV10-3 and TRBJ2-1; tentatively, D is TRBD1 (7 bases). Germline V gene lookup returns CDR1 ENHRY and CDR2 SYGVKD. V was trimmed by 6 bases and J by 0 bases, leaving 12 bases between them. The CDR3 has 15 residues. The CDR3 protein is CAISEQGGSYNEQFF. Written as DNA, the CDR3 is TGTGCCATCAGCGAGCAGGGGGGCTCCTACAATGAGCAGTTCTTC.

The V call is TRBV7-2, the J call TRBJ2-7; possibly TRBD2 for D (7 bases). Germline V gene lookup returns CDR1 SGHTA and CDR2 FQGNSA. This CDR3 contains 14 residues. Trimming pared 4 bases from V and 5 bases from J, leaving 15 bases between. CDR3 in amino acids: CASSSVAGANEQYF. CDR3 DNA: TGTGCCAGCAGCTCGGTTGCGGGGGCCAACGAGCAGTACTTC.

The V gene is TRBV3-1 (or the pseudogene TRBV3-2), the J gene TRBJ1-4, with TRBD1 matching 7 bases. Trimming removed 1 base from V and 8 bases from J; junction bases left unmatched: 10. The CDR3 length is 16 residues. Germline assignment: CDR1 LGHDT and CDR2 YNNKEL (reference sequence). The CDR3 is CASSQGARGTWEKLFF. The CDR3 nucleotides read TGTGCCAGCAGCCAAGGGGCCAGGGGGACTTGGGAAAAACTGTTTTTT.

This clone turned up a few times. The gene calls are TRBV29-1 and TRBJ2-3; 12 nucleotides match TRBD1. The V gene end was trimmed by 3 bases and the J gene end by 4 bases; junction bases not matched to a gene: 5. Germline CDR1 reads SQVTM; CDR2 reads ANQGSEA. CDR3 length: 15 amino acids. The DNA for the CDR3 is TGCAGCGTTGACCTGGGACAGGGGGCCCCAGATACGCAGTATTTT. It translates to CSVDLGQGAPDTQYF.

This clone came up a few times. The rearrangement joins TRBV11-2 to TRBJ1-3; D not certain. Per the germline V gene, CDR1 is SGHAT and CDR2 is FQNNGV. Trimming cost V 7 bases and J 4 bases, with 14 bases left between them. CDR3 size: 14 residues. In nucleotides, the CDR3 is TGTGCCAGCAACTCCGGGTCTTTAGGAAACACCATATATTTT. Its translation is CASNSGSLGNTIYF.

Here the CDR3 DNA reads TGTGCCAGCAGCCTACCCGGGGGAATGGCTAACTATGGCTACACCTTC. Its translation: CASSLPGGMANYGYTF. This rearrangement joins TRBV7-2 to TRBJ1-2, with D possibly matching TRBD1 (5 bases). Trimming took off 5 bases at V and 0 bases at J, with 16 bases between the two ends. Germline V lookup: CDR1 SGHTA, CDR2 FQGNSA. The CDR3 runs 16 residues.